The rows below give T cell receptor beta chains drawn from one sample of a study of response to subunit inactivated influenza vaccine. TCRdb re-analysed the RT-PCR reads in MiXCR, keeping a single row per CDR3 protein. This table holds 500,000 to 600,000 distinct CDR3 sequences, roughly 12% found once. These data also formed part of another study, on T cells expressing NK-cell markers.

The sample in question was PBMCs from blood, obtained on the day of vaccination. The receptors originated from a man in his fifties or sixties who received an inactivated influenza vaccine. CDR3s include the opening cysteine and the closing phenylalanine or tryptophan. Each record gives: CDR3 protein, J gene, V gene.

cdr3_aa: CASSLAQDRVGELFF
j_call: TRBJ2-2
v_call: TRBV7-2

cdr3_aa: CASSLYSEGPYEQYF
j_call: TRBJ2-7
v_call: TRBV11-3

cdr3_aa: CASSLRNRDRNTGELFF
j_call: TRBJ2-2
v_call: TRBV7-9

cdr3_aa: CSALMETQHF
j_call: TRBJ1-5
v_call: TRBV20-1

cdr3_aa: CASSGTGPTGELFF
j_call: TRBJ2-2
v_call: TRBV5-1

cdr3_aa: CASSRRTGGENIQYF
j_call: TRBJ2-4
v_call: TRBV4-3

cdr3_aa: CAWSAGVGYEQYF
j_call: TRBJ2-7
v_call: TRBV30

cdr3_aa: CASSPRGRFSSYNEQFF
j_call: TRBJ2-1
v_call: TRBV11-1

cdr3_aa: CASSPRGGLQPQHF
j_call: TRBJ1-5
v_call: TRBV5-1

cdr3_aa: CASSEASGTSETQYF
j_call: TRBJ2-3
v_call: TRBV6-1

cdr3_aa: CASSHRDRGRYEQYF
j_call: TRBJ2-7
v_call: TRBV14

cdr3_aa: CASMPGEAYNSPLHF
j_call: TRBJ1-6
v_call: TRBV28

cdr3_aa: CASGQTGSRPQHF
j_call: TRBJ1-5
v_call: TRBV12-3/TRBV12-4

cdr3_aa: CASRESNRDEQYF
j_call: TRBJ2-7
v_call: TRBV4-2

cdr3_aa: CASSFAPTRSNEQFF
j_call: TRBJ2-1
v_call: TRBV7-2

cdr3_aa: CASSQVDSYEQYF
j_call: TRBJ2-7
v_call: TRBV3-1

cdr3_aa: CASSSMRISEPTDTQYF
j_call: TRBJ2-3
v_call: TRBV6-5

cdr3_aa: CASSLSGIEQFF
j_call: TRBJ2-1
v_call: TRBV6-2/TRBV6-3

cdr3_aa: CSVEVVGDIQYF
j_call: TRBJ2-4
v_call: TRBV29-1

cdr3_aa: CASSYSTGSRNGYTF
j_call: TRBJ1-2
v_call: TRBV6-5

cdr3_aa: CSVEAGGTPYEQYF
j_call: TRBJ2-7
v_call: TRBV29-1

cdr3_aa: CASSLEGRRNEQYF
j_call: TRBJ2-7
v_call: TRBV5-1

cdr3_aa: CASSSNTNLYEQYF
j_call: TRBJ2-7
v_call: TRBV27

cdr3_aa: CASSPPGSYYEQYF
j_call: TRBJ2-7
v_call: TRBV18

cdr3_aa: CASSQAAQGTTDTQYF
j_call: TRBJ2-3
v_call: TRBV4-3

cdr3_aa: CASSPSGLVGNNEQFF
j_call: TRBJ2-1
v_call: TRBV18

cdr3_aa: CASSFYRGAPQETQYF
j_call: TRBJ2-5
v_call: TRBV5-1

cdr3_aa: CASSHGAHTGELFF
j_call: TRBJ2-2
v_call: TRBV4-3

cdr3_aa: CSARVRSYNEQFF
j_call: TRBJ2-1
v_call: TRBV20-1

cdr3_aa: CSAEPGQGNQETQYF
j_call: TRBJ2-5
v_call: TRBV20-1

cdr3_aa: CASSVGSGSGYEQYF
j_call: TRBJ2-7
v_call: TRBV9

cdr3_aa: CASSPGTSASYEQYF
j_call: TRBJ2-7
v_call: TRBV19

cdr3_aa: CASRGQGLNTEAFF
j_call: TRBJ1-1
v_call: TRBV6-1

cdr3_aa: CASSLYGTGSYNEQFF
j_call: TRBJ2-1
v_call: TRBV5-1

cdr3_aa: CASSLRNIGQTEAFF
j_call: TRBJ1-1
v_call: TRBV27

cdr3_aa: CASSLFLTGTYEQYF
j_call: TRBJ2-7
v_call: TRBV12-3/TRBV12-4

cdr3_aa: CASSQNRAEAFF
j_call: TRBJ1-1
v_call: TRBV12-3/TRBV12-4

cdr3_aa: CASSQTGQGKNIQYF
j_call: TRBJ2-4
v_call: TRBV4-2

cdr3_aa: CASSSFIGTKSKNIQYF
j_call: TRBJ2-4
v_call: TRBV9